The 8 T cell receptor beta chains below all came from one sample that was sequenced in a study of CD8 T cells in ankylosing spondylitis. TCRdb reprocessed the 5' RACE reads via MiXCR and lists one record per CDR3 protein. The sample has fewer than 550,000 distinct CDR3 sequences; approximately 5% are singletons. Study results and caveats: A TCR beta motif of several highly homologous variants seemed to mark ankylosing spondylitis blood.

Antigens of these TCRs are unknown. The sequencing input was blood, either unsorted or a sorted T cell fraction (not recorded which). Receptor source: a male donor with ankylosing spondylitis.

This clonotype appeared a few times. The chain couples TRBV12-3 or TRBV12-4 to TRBJ1-1; D call uncertain. The CDR3 spans 16 residues. The V gene lost 5 bases and the J gene lost 6 bases, with 22 bases spanning the gap. The CDR3 DNA reads TGTGCCAGCAGTCCCCAAGTGGCAGCCAGTGGCTCTGAAGCTTTCTTT. Residues: CASSPQVAASGSEAFF.

There are many counts of this clonotype. This chain connects TRBV6-1 to TRBJ1-2; tentative D call: TRBD1 (5 bases). The V end lost 11 bases, the J end lost 2 bases, and 18 bases lay between the germline ends. This CDR3 has 14 residues. Germline CDR1 reads MNHNS; CDR2 reads SASEGT. Written as DNA, the CDR3 is TGTGCCCATCATGAGGGGAAGGGGAACTATGGCTACACCTTC. Translating it yields CAHHEGKGNYGYTF.

The CDR3 sequence: CATSRDMNTEAFF. CDR3 nucleotide sequence: TGTGCCACCAGCAGAGATATGAACACTGAAGCTTTCTTT. This chain links TRBV15 with TRBJ1-1, with D uncertain. Germline CDR1 reads LNHNV; CDR2 reads YYDKDF (reference sequence). The CDR3 covers 13 residues. Trimming stripped 0 bases from V and 0 bases from J, with 2 bases between.

This clonotype was seen repeatedly, ten times or more. The chain uses TRBV5-1 and TRBJ2-1; no clear D. CDR3 length: 13 residues. The germline CDR1 and CDR2 sequences are SGHRS and YFSETQ. The V end lost 7 bases, the J end lost 0 bases, and 8 bases lay between the germline ends. The CDR3 protein is CASWLDSYNEQFF. DNA for the CDR3: TGCGCCAGCTGGCTTGACTCCTACAATGAGCAGTTCTTC.

In its sample, this clonotype was seen many times. The chain uses TRBV5-1 and TRBJ1-1, with D uncertain. Germline assignment: CDR1 SGHRS and CDR2 YFSETQ. The CDR3 is made up of 13 amino acids. Between the trimmed V and J ends, which lost 0 bases and 8 bases, there was a span of 11 bases. In DNA form, the CDR3 reads TGCGCCAGCAGCTTGGGACATCCCTTCGAAGCTTTCTTT. It translates to CASSLGHPFEAFF.

This clonotype was found many times. The chain uses TRBV20-1 and TRBJ2-1, with 10 positions matching TRBD2. Trimming at V came to 3 bases and at J to 15 bases, leaving 5 bases not matched to a gene. The CDR3 has 11 amino acids. Germline V gene lookup returns CDR1 DFQATT and CDR2 SNEGSKA (reference sequence). In nucleotides, the CDR3 is TGCAGTGCTAGTCTAGCGGGAGTTCTGTTCTTC. Its protein is CSASLAGVLFF.

Ten or more counts support this clonotype. The V call is TRBV27, the J call TRBJ2-2; no definite D call. V lost 7 bases and J 1 base, leaving 10 bases between the germline ends. The V gene's germline CDR1 is MNHEY and CDR2 SMNVEV (reference sequence). The CDR3 runs to 14 residues. CDR3 amino acids: CASKARRNTGELFF. DNA for the CDR3: TGTGCCAGCAAAGCCAGACGGAACACCGGGGAGCTGTTTTTT.

This clonotype has just a few counts. V is TRBV10-3 and J is TRBJ2-6; D uncertain. This CDR3 comprises 21 residues. Looked up from germline, CDR1 is ENHRY and CDR2 is SYGVKD. V lost 0 bases, J lost 4 bases, and 25 bases lay in between. CDR3 DNA sequence: TGTGCCATCAGTGAGTCGCCAGGCGTTAATGCGCACGGTGTCGGGGCCAACGTCCTGACTTTC. Translated, it gives CAISESPGVNAHGVGANVLTF.